This T cell receptor beta chain was identified in a study of shared clonotypes between healthy human individuals. Germline assignment: CDR1 ENHRY and CDR2 SYGVKD. The V end lost 0 bases, the J end lost 5 bases, and 8 bases lay between the germline ends. This CDR3 is built from 13 residues. Turning to this clone: Its antigen is unidentified.

Study-wide results and caveats: Among donors, sharing of clonotypes was expected to be affected by sequencing depth. Among non-shared clonotypes, generation probabilities were lower than among those shared by all four donors.

It was into CD45RA+ naive and CD45RA-negative memory subsets that the CD4+ cells were split. Libraries were prepared by immunoSEQ multiplex PCR; TCRdb keeps only in-frame clonotypes and omits some of them. The table lists over a million clones, around 97% of them singletons. The clonotype comes from a man aged 30-40 years in good health. The material sequenced was naive CD4+ T cells sorted from blood. Subset reported: CD45RA+ positively selected. The chain combines TRBV10-3 with TRBJ2-7; no clear D gene. The CDR3 region has the DNA TGTGCCATCAGTGAGTCGAACGGCCACGAGCAGTACTTC. Its translation: CAISESNGHEQYF.